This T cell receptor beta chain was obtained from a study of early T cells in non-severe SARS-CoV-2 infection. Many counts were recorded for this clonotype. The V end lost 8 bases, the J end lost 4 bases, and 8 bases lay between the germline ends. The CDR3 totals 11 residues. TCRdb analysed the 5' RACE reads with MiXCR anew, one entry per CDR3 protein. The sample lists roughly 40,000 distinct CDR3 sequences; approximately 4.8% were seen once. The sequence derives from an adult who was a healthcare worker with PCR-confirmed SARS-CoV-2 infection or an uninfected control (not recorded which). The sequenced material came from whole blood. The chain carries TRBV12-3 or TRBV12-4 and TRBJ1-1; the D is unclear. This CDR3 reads CASFRGTEAFF. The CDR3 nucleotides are TGTGCCAGCTTCCGGGGCACTGAAGCTTTCTTT.